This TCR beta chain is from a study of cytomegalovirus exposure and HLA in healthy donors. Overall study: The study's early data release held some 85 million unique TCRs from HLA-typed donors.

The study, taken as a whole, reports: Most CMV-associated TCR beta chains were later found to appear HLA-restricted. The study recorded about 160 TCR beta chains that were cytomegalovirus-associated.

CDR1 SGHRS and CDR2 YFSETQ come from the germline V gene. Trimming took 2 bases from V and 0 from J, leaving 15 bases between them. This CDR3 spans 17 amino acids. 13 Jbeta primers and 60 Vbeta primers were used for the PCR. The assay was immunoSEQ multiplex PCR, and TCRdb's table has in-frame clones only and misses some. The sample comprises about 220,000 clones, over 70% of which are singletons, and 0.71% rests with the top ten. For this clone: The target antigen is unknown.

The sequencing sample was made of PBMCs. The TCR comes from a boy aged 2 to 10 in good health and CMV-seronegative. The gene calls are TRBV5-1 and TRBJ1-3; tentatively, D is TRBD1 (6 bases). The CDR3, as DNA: TGCGCCAGCAGCTTTAATGCAGGGGCGAGCTCTGGAAACACCATATATTTT. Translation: CASSFNAGASSGNTIYF.